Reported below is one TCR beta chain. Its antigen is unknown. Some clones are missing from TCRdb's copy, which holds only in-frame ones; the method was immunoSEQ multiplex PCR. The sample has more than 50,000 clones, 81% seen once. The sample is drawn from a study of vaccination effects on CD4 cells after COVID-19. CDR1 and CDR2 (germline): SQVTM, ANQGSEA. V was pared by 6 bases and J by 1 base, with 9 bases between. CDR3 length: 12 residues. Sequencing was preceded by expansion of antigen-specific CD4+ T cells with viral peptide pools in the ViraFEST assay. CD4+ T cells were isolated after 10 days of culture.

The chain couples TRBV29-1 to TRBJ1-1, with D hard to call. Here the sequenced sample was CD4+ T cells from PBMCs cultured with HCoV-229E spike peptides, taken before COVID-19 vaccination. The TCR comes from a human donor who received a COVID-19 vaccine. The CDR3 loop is CSVATANTEAFF. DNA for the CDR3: TGCAGCGTCGCAACAGCGAACACTGAAGCTTTCTTT.